Listed here are 13 T cell receptor beta chains from one sample, sequenced in a study of CD8 T cells in Susac syndrome. Reverse transcription of 0.5 to 1 ug RNA was performed with random hexamers. MiXCR, applied by TCRdb to the immunoSEQ multiplex PCR reads, yields one record per CDR3 protein. This sample has 100,000 to 150,000 distinct CDR3 sequences, with 94% found just once. The sample was CD4+ T cells from PBMCs. The receptors derive from a human donor in good health.

The chain carries TRBV6-6 and TRBJ1-5; TRBD1 is a possible D gene (6 bases). The length of the CDR3 is 15 residues. CDR1 is MNHNY and CDR2 is SVGAGI in the germline V gene (reference sequence). V lost 6 bases, J lost 1 base, and 13 bases lay in between. The CDR3 region is CASRTGTPSNQPQHF. CDR3 nucleotides: TGTGCCAGCAGGACCGGGACACCGAGCAATCAGCCCCAGCATTTT.

The genes are TRBV19 and TRBJ1-6; 12 bases agree with TRBD1. This CDR3 comprises 13 residues. J was trimmed by 10 bases and V by 11 bases; bases with no gene match: 6. Germline V gene sequence: CDR1 LNHDA, CDR2 SQIVND (reference sequence). CDR3 nucleotides: TGTGCCGGCGGGACAGGGGGCGTCTCACCCCTCCACTTT. This translates into CAGGTGGVSPLHF.

The V and J genes are TRBV19 and TRBJ2-3, with a possible D match to TRBD2 (5 bases). The CDR3 has 14 amino acids. Trimming removed 3 bases at V and 2 bases at J, with 9 bases between. Germline CDR1 reads LNHDA; CDR2 reads SQIVND (reference sequence). CDR3 in DNA: TGTGCCAGTAGTATCCGGACTGCCACAGATACGCAGTATTTT. Encoded protein: CASSIRTATDTQYF.

The chain combines TRBV14 with TRBJ2-6; D gene unclear. V lost 6 bases to trimming and J lost 0 bases, with 9 bases between them. The CDR3 covers 15 residues. Germline V gene lookup returns CDR1 SGHDN and CDR2 FVKESK. This CDR3 is CASRLGLSGANVLTF. The CDR3 DNA sequence: TGTGCCAGCAGGTTGGGCCTCTCTGGGGCCAACGTCCTGACTTTC.

This sequence joins TRBV5-1 and TRBJ2-7; D is undetermined. This CDR3 has 13 residues. Germline V gene lookup returns CDR1 SGHRS and CDR2 YFSETQ. Trimming took 4 bases from V and 2 from J, leaving 10 bases between them. In nucleotides, the CDR3 is TGCGCCAGCAGCCCAGACATACCCTACGAGCAGTACTTC. This encodes CASSPDIPYEQYF.

The rearrangement joins TRBV5-6 to TRBJ1-1; TRBD1 agrees at 7 bases. The CDR3 loop spans 17 amino acids. Germline assignment: CDR1 SGHDT and CDR2 YYEEEE. V shed 0 bases, J shed 5 bases, and the junction held 13 bases outside the gene matches. The CDR3 is CASSLEGLVGGATEAFF. DNA of the CDR3: TGTGCCAGCAGCTTGGAAGGGCTTGTAGGGGGCGCGACTGAAGCTTTCTTT.

The chain recombines TRBV7-2 with TRBJ2-7; the D gene is possibly TRBD1 (6 bases). V gave up 3 bases and J gave up 2 bases, with 20 bases separating them. The CDR3 is 17 amino acids. Germline assignment: CDR1 SGHTA and CDR2 FQGNSA. The CDR3, as DNA: TGTGCCAGCAGCTTCCTAGGGGACACCCGATCGACCTACGAGCAGTACTTC. Amino acids: CASSFLGDTRSTYEQYF.

CDR3 sequence: CASSLLAATKSYNEQFF. CDR3 bases: TGTGCCAGCAGCTTATTAGCTGCGACTAAATCCTACAATGAGCAGTTCTTC. The chain uses TRBV7-6 and TRBJ2-1, with D perhaps TRBD2 (5 bases). V was shortened by 2 bases and J by 1 base, with 15 bases between the two germline ends. CDR1 is SGHVS, CDR2 FNYEAQ, per germline. This CDR3 region has 17 residues.

This chain connects TRBV28 to TRBJ1-1; D is undetermined. Germline V gives CDR1 MDHEN, CDR2 SYDVKM. V lost 7 bases, J lost 8 bases, and 14 bases lay in between. The CDR3 runs to 12 residues. This CDR3 reads CASTPSSLEAFF. In DNA, the CDR3 is TGTGCCAGCACCCCGTCCTCCTTGGAAGCTTTCTTT.

This sequence joins TRBV6-2 or TRBV6-3 and TRBJ1-1; D is perhaps TRBD1 (5 bases). The CDR3 runs 14 residues. With 4 bases removed from V and 4 bases from J, the gap between germline ends came to 13 bases. The germline V gene has CDR1 MNHEY and CDR2 SVGEGT. The CDR3 nucleotides are TGTGCCAGCAGTTCTAGGGGTACGAGCACTGAAGCTTTCTTT. Translation: CASSSRGTSTEAFF.

The CDR3 DNA reads as TGCAGTGCTAGCCTAGGACAGGGGACGAACACTGAAGCTTTCTTT. This translates into CSASLGQGTNTEAFF. The rearrangement uses TRBV20-1 and TRBJ1-1; 9 positions agree with TRBD1. Trimming removed 3 bases from V and 1 base from J; junction bases left unmatched: 6. Germline CDR1 DFQATT, CDR2 SNEGSKA (reference sequence). The CDR3 consists of 15 residues.

The chain has TRBV24-1 and TRBJ2-1; 11 nucleotides line up with TRBD1. CDR3 size: 17 residues. With 3 bases clipped from V and 7 bases from J, the junction kept 10 bases outside the gene matches. Germline CDR1 KGHDR, CDR2 SFDVKD. CDR3: CATSDPGQGAIRNEQFF. CDR3 sequence (DNA): TGTGCCACCAGTGATCCCGGACAGGGGGCTATCAGGAATGAGCAGTTCTTC.

The CDR3 coding sequence is TGTGCCAGTAGCCAAGCGGGAGGGGGCTACGAGCAGTACTTC. Amino acid sequence: CASSQAGGGYEQYF. This chain connects TRBV19 to TRBJ2-7, with TRBD2 identical over 10 bases. The CDR3 spans 14 residues. In germline, CDR1 is LNHDA, CDR2 SQIVND (reference sequence). V dropped 6 bases and J dropped 3; count of bases not matched to a gene: 5.